This T cell receptor (beta chain) is from a study of cytomegalovirus exposure and HLA in healthy donors. PCR amplification relied on 60 Vbeta primers (plus 13 Jbeta primers). The repertoire was sequenced with immunoSEQ multiplex PCR; TCRdb's copy has only in-frame clones and lacks some. Here the sample spans about 190,000 clones, roughly four fifths being singletons. The sequence came from a woman under 30 in good health and CMV-seronegative. Sequenced input: PBMCs.

The CDR3 loop is CASSLRQDNEQFF. The CDR3, as DNA: TGTGCCAGCAGTTTACGGCAGGACAATGAGCAGTTCTTC. The genes are TRBV27 and TRBJ2-1; D gene unclear. This CDR3 spans 13 amino acids. The germline CDR1 and CDR2 sequences are MNHEY and SMNVEV (reference sequence). The V and J ends lost 2 bases and 5 bases respectively, with 7 bases between them.